In its sample, the clone carrying this T cell receptor (beta chain) was seen once. The CDR3 is 13 residues long. CDR1 is WNHNN and CDR2 is SYGVQD in the germline V gene (reference sequence). V was clipped by 7 bases and J by 5 bases; unmatched bases: 7. TCRdb re-analysed the RT-PCR reads in MiXCR, keeping a single row per CDR3 protein. Of more than 500,000 distinct CDR3 sequences in the sample, 10% to 12% were seen once. This sample was taken from a study of response to subunit inactivated influenza vaccine. These data were likewise used in another study, on T cells expressing NK-cell markers. That study reports: 5'RACE template switching with UMIs generated TCR beta cDNA. Seven of the eight sequenced donors were HCMV-seropositive; one was seronegative. In roughly six donors, dominant CD3+CD56+NKG2C+ clonotypes ranked among the top 10 CD8+ clonotypes.

V usage is TRBV10-1 and J usage is TRBJ2-5, with 7 bases aligning to TRBD1. The TCR was taken from a man in his forties or fifties who received an inactivated influenza vaccine. The sample here was PBMCs from blood, taken on the day of vaccination. CDR3 DNA sequence: TGCGCCAGCATCCAGACAGGGCTGGAGACCCAGTACTTC. Protein sequence: CASIQTGLETQYF.